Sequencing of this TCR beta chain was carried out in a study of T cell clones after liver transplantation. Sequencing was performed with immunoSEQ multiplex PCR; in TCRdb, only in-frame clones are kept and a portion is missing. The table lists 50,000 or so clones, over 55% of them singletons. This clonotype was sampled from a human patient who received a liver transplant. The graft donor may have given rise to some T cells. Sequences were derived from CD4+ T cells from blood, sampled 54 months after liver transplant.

As DNA, the CDR3 is TGTGCCAGCATTGGCGAGACAGGAGGCGAGCAGTACTTC. Its translation is CASIGETGGEQYF. The chain is built from TRBV2 and TRBJ2-7; tentative D call: TRBD1 (6 bases). Germline V gene sequence: CDR1 SNHLY, CDR2 FYNNEI. CDR3 length: 13 residues. V lost 7 bases and J 6 bases, leaving 16 bases between the germline ends.